This passage covers 17 T cell receptor beta chains from one sample sequenced in a study of blood T cell repertoires in COVID-19. The method was immunoSEQ multiplex PCR; TCRdb's version includes in-frame clones alone and lacks a portion of them. The sample lists more than 95,000 clones, 65% to 90% occurring once. The sequenced material came from peripheral blood. The receptor set was obtained from a man aged 55 to 70 with acute or convalescent COVID-19.

The chain employs TRBV6-5 and TRBJ2-5; TRBD1 matches at 9 bases. The V segment lost 6 bases and the J segment 5 bases; nucleotides outside the gene matches: 10. CDR3 size: 15 residues. Germline loops: CDR1 MNHEY, CDR2 SVGAGI. The CDR3 DNA follows: TGTGCCAGCAGCTGGCCGGGACAGGGCCTGGAGACCCAGTACTTC. Translation gives CASSWPGQGLETQYF.

The rearrangement uses TRBV9 and TRBJ1-2, with TRBD1 as a possible D gene (6 bases). Looked up from germline, CDR1 is SGDLS and CDR2 is YYNGEE. This CDR3 contains 15 residues. Trimming took 3 bases from V and 8 from J, leaving 20 bases between them. CDR3 residues: CASSALSTGYSGYTF. The CDR3 DNA is TGTGCCAGCAGCGCTCTATCTACAGGGTATAGCGGCTACACCTTC.

This clone is a singleton in its sample. The J gene is TRBJ2-6, the V gene TRBV25-1; D remains unclear. The length of the CDR3 is 14 residues. Trimming stripped 4 bases from V and 1 base from J, with 5 bases between. Germline CDR1 reads MGHDK; CDR2 reads SYGVNS. The CDR3 DNA follows: TGTGCCAGCAGTGTTAATTCTGGGGCCAACGTCCTGACTTTC. It specifies CASSVNSGANVLTF.

The V call is TRBV5-1, the J call TRBJ2-1; D gene unclear. V was cut by 0 bases and J by 6 bases, with 10 bases left in between. CDR3 size: 14 residues. Germline assignment: CDR1 SGHRS and CDR2 YFSETQ. CDR3 DNA: TGCGCCAGCAGCTTGGTTCTATCAGGCAATGAGCAGTTCTTC. Translated: CASSLVLSGNEQFF.

The chain uses TRBV7-9 and TRBJ2-2; the D is unclear. The CDR3 is 17 amino acids. CDR1 is SEHNR, CDR2 FQNEAQ, per germline (reference sequence). V was shortened by 5 bases and J by 1 base, with 17 bases between the two germline ends. CDR3 sequence: CASSLILRRRNTGELFF. The CDR3 DNA reads as TGTGCCAGCAGCCTCATACTAAGGCGTCGGAACACCGGGGAGCTGTTTTTT.

The gene calls are TRBV6-5 and TRBJ2-3; 7 bases align to TRBD1. The CDR3 contains 15 residues. Germline CDR1 reads MNHEY; CDR2 reads SVGAGI. After removal of 0 bases from V and 5 bases from J, the junction contained 5 bases not matched to a gene. The CDR3 coding sequence is TGTGCCAGCAGTTACTCTGACAGGGCGGTAGATACGCAGTATTTT. It translates to CASSYSDRAVDTQYF.

The chain employs TRBV28 and TRBJ1-6; 8 bases map to TRBD1. This CDR3 is built from 15 residues. The trim removed 6 bases at V and 8 bases at J, leaving 9 bases unmatched. Germline loops: CDR1 MDHEN, CDR2 SYDVKM. DNA for the CDR3: TGTGCCAGCAGCTCAGGGGGCGCAGTCTATTCACCCCTCCACTTT. Translated: CASSSGGAVYSPLHF.

The chain couples TRBV7-6 to TRBJ1-1, with TRBD1 identical over 7 bases. Germline V gene lookup returns CDR1 SGHVS and CDR2 FNYEAQ. The CDR3 is 14 residues long. The V segment lost 1 base and the J segment 5 bases; nucleotides outside the gene matches: 4. The CDR3: CASSLESGGTEAFF. CDR3 nucleotide sequence: TGTGCCAGCAGCTTAGAGTCAGGGGGTACTGAAGCTTTCTTT.

This clone was counted a few times. This rearrangement joins TRBV6-5 to TRBJ1-6; 9 nucleotides match TRBD1. CDR1 and CDR2 (germline): MNHEY, SVGAGI. The CDR3 has 15 amino acids. Trimming removed 0 bases from V and 9 bases from J; junction bases left unmatched: 3. DNA for the CDR3: TGTGCCAGCAGTTACTCGGGACAGGGAGGTTCACCCCTCCACTTT. Translation gives CASSYSGQGGSPLHF.

The V and J genes are TRBV18 and TRBJ2-7; 7 positions match TRBD1. Germline-derived CDR1 and CDR2 are KGHSH and LQKENI. The CDR3 loop spans 14 amino acids. Unmatched junction bases numbered 9, after V lost 6 bases and J lost 4 bases. Here the CDR3 reads CASSIDRDRYEQYF. CDR3 DNA: TGTGCCAGCTCCATAGACAGGGATAGGTACGAGCAGTACTTC.

The V gene is TRBV6-5, the J gene TRBJ1-5, with TRBD1 as a possible D gene (6 bases). Germline CDR1 MNHEY, CDR2 SVGAGI. This CDR3 comprises 15 residues. V was cut by 5 bases and J by 2 bases, with 13 bases left in between. CDR3 nucleotides: TGTGCCAGCAGTCTTAACAGGGATCGCAATCAGCCCCAGCATTTT. This codes for CASSLNRDRNQPQHF.

The chain has TRBV28 and TRBJ2-3; 15 nucleotides match TRBD2. Trimming cost V 10 bases and J 12 bases; bases outside gene matches: 17. CDR1 MDHEN and CDR2 SYDVKM come from the germline V gene. The CDR3 is made up of 16 amino acids. This CDR3 is CATHGSPGTSGRRQYF. CDR3 bases: TGTGCCACCCACGGGAGCCCCGGGACTAGCGGGAGGAGACAGTATTTT.

The gene calls are TRBV2 and TRBJ1-2; TRBD1 agrees at 8 bases. Trimming removed 6 bases from V and 2 bases from J; junction bases left unmatched: 8. Germline CDR1 is SNHLY and CDR2 is FYNNEI. CDR3 length equals 15 residues. CDR3: CASRRNDRGNYGYTF. CDR3 bases: TGTGCCAGCAGGAGGAATGACAGGGGCAACTATGGCTACACCTTC. The whole variable domain, filled in from reference TRBV2 and TRBJ1-2, reads EPEVTQTPSHQVTQMGQEVILRCVPISNHLYFYWYRQILGQKVEFLVSFYNNEISEKSEIFDDQFSVERPDGSNFTLKIRSTKLEDSAMYFCASRRNDRGNYGYTFGSGTRLTVV.

The chain is built from TRBV12-2 and TRBJ2-7; the table's D call of TRBD2 was not tested on the DNA. TRBV12-2 is assigned pseudogene status. This CDR3 spans 17 amino acids. The CDR3 DNA reads TGTGCAAGTCGCTTAATAGCCCCACCGGGACTAGACTACGAGCAGTACTTC. Its protein is CASRLIAPPGLDYEQYF.

This chain uses TRBV5-6 with TRBJ1-1; a possible D gene is TRBD1 (6 bases). In germline, CDR1 is SGHDT, CDR2 YYEEEE. The length of the CDR3 is 12 residues. V was cut by 2 bases and J by 8 bases, with 10 bases left in between. The CDR3 loop is CASSLYDREAFF. CDR3 DNA: TGTGCCAGCAGCTTATATGACAGGGAAGCTTTCTTT. Supplemented by reference TRBV5-6 and TRBJ1-1, the full variable domain reads DAGVTQSPTHLIKTRGQQVTLRCSPKSGHDTVSWYQQALGQGPQFIFQYYEEEERQRGNFPDRFSGHQFPNYSSELNVNALLLGDSALYLCASSLYDREAFFGQGTRLTVV.

There are a few counts of this clone. The rearrangement links TRBV29-1 to TRBJ1-1; a weak D match, TRBD1 (5 bases). The CDR3 consists of 13 residues. Germline V CDR1 and CDR2: SQVTM, ANQGSEA. Trimming pared 3 bases from V and 10 bases from J, leaving 18 bases between. CDR3 amino acids: CSVEENRRGGAFF. CDR3 nucleotides: TGCAGCGTTGAGGAGAACAGGCGGGGAGGAGCTTTCTTT.

V usage is TRBV20-1 and J usage is TRBJ2-4, with 10 bases matching TRBD2. The CDR3 runs 17 residues. Germline V gene data show CDR1 as DFQATT and CDR2 as SNEGSKA (reference sequence). J gave up 1 base and V 3 bases, and 9 bases lay outside the gene matches. The CDR3 here is CSASIAGGSFAKNIQYF. For the CDR3, the DNA is TGCAGTGCTAGTATAGCGGGAGGATCGTTTGCCAAAAACATTCAGTACTTC.